This is a list of T cell receptor beta chains from one sample in a study of blood T cell repertoires in COVID-19. Measured with immunoSEQ multiplex PCR; TCRdb has only the in-frame clones, and not every one. Here the sample spans 100,000 to 150,000 clones, 85% to 90% being singletons. Source material: peripheral blood. Receptor source: a man aged 50 or older with acute or convalescent COVID-19. CDR3s include the opening cysteine and the closing phenylalanine or tryptophan. A D gene is named only where the DNA matches it firmly. Expanded clones are given a class, and other clones once, few, many or no size at all.

size,J,D,V,DNA,CDR3
.,TRBJ2-6,.,TRBV7-2,TGTGCCAGCAGCCCCGGGACTTCCTCTGGGGCCAACGTCCTGACTTTC,CASSPGTSSGANVLTF
.,TRBJ2-7,TRBD2,TRBV7-8,TGTGCCAGCAGCTTCCTACCCTTTGGACTAGCGGCCCGCGAGCAGTACTTC,CASSFLPFGLAAREQYF
few,TRBJ1-1,.,TRBV29-1,TGCAGCGTCGCTGACTCCGGGACACCCAATCGACCGATGAACACTGAAGCTTTCTTT,CSVADSGTPNRPMNTEAFF
.,TRBJ2-7,.,TRBV7-9,TGTGCCAGCAGCTTAGGAGCGGGCCTGAACTACGAGCAGTACTTC,CASSLGAGLNYEQYF
.,TRBJ1-5,.,TRBV19,TGTGCCAGCAGATACGGGGGGGCGAGCAATCAGCCCCAGCATTTT,CASRYGGASNQPQHF
.,TRBJ2-1,TRBD2,TRBV19,TGTGCCAGTAACAGCGGGAGCTCCTACAATGAGCAGTTCTTC,CASNSGSSYNEQFF
.,TRBJ1-2,.,TRBV14,TGTGCCAGCAGCCAAGAGATCGGGGGGTTTGGCTACACCTTC,CASSQEIGGFGYTF
.,TRBJ2-7,.,TRBV5-1,TGCGCCAGCAGCCCTGGTTCTAGCAGAAACCTTCTTGGCGAGCAGTACTTC,CASSPGSSRNLLGEQYF
.,TRBJ1-2,TRBD1,TRBV19,TGTGCCAGTAGTCGACAGGGGAACTATGGCTACACCTTC,CASSRQGNYGYTF
once,TRBJ1-2,TRBD1,TRBV18,TGTGCCAGCTCACCAGGGACAGAAGTATATGGCTACACCTTC,CASSPGTEVYGYTF
.,TRBJ1-2,.,TRBV5-4,TGTGCCAGCAGCGATGGGGTGACAGGTTCCTACTATGGCTACACCTTC,CASSDGVTGSYYGYTF
.,TRBJ2-1,.,TRBV5-5,TGTGCCAGCAGCTGGACAGACAGGCCTGAGCAGTTCTTC,CASSWTDRPEQFF
.,TRBJ1-2,.,TRBV3-1/TRBV3-2,TGTGCCAGCAGCCAAGTACAGGGACGGCTTGATGGCTACACCTTC,CASSQVQGRLDGYTF
.,TRBJ2-3,.,TRBV7-9,TGTGCCAGCAGCTATGGGGGCTTCACAGATACGCAGTATTTT,CASSYGGFTDTQYF
.,TRBJ2-5,TRBD1,TRBV24-1,TGTGCCACCAGTCCAGGGGGACCGGAGACCCAGTACTTC,CATSPGGPETQYF
few,TRBJ2-7,TRBD2,TRBV10-1,TGCGCCAGCAGTGACGGCGGGAGCTCCTACGAGCAGTACTTC,CASSDGGSSYEQYF
.,TRBJ1-2,.,TRBV10-2,TGCGCCAGCAGCCGCCGGGGAGAGGATGGCTACACCTTC,CASSRRGEDGYTF
.,TRBJ2-3,TRBD1,TRBV15,TGTGCCACCAGCAGGAAGGTAACAGGGGGCACAGATACGCAGTATTTT,CATSRKVTGGTDTQYF
.,TRBJ1-4,.,TRBV5-1,TGCGCCAGCAGCCTTAGGGGGGGCGCAAATGAAAAACTGTTTTTT,CASSLRGGANEKLFF
.,TRBJ1-2,TRBD1,TRBV5-5,TGTGCCAGCAGCGGGCGACAGGGGTTCTATAACTATGGCTACACCTTC,CASSGRQGFYNYGYTF
.,TRBJ2-5,.,TRBV11-2,TGTGCCAGCAGCCCTTCGATCGGGGAGACCCAGTACTTC,CASSPSIGETQYF
once,TRBJ2-7,TRBD2,TRBV4-2,TGTGCCAGCAGCCAACACCCTAGCGGGAGGGCCGTAGAGCAGTACTTC,CASSQHPSGRAVEQYF
.,TRBJ2-1,TRBD2,TRBV7-9,TGTGCCAGCAGCTTAAGTAGCGGGAGGGTACATGAGCAGTTCTTC,CASSLSSGRVHEQFF
.,TRBJ2-7,.,TRBV5-1,TGCGCCAGCAGCTTGACATATTCCTACGAGCAGTACTTC,CASSLTYSYEQYF
.,TRBJ2-5,.,TRBV11-2,TGTGCCAGCAGCTTAATCCGGGAGACCCAGTACTTC,CASSLIRETQYF
.,TRBJ2-3,.,TRBV3-1/TRBV3-2,TGTGCCAGCAGCCAAGGGGGGCCGGGGAGAAGATTGTCAGATACGCAGTATTTT,CASSQGGPGRRLSDTQYF
few,TRBJ1-2,TRBD1,TRBV5-1,TGCGCCAGCAGCTCCGGGACAGCGTATGGCTACACCTTC,CASSSGTAYGYTF
.,TRBJ2-3,.,TRBV12-3/TRBV12-4,TGTGCCAGCAGTTTGGGGAGTAATACGCAGTATTTT,CASSLGSNTQYF
.,TRBJ1-4,.,TRBV6-5,TGTGCCAGCAGTTCTACAGCAGGGGCCAGGGGACTGTTTTTT,CASSSTAGARGLFF
.,TRBJ1-1,TRBD1,TRBV28,TGTGCCAGCAGTTTAGGGACAGGGGCCACTGAAGCTTTCTTT,CASSLGTGATEAFF
.,TRBJ2-1,TRBD2,TRBV6-5,TGTGCCAGCAGAGCGGGAGGGGGTAATGAGCAGTTCTTC,CASRAGGGNEQFF
.,TRBJ1-6,TRBD1,TRBV15,TGTGCCACCAGCAGAGAAGATCGGACAGGGCGGTATTCACCCCTCCACTTT,CATSREDRTGRYSPLHF
few,TRBJ2-1,TRBD2,TRBV11-3,TGTGCCAGCAGCTCTCGGACTAGCGGGAGCCCTAGCTCCTACAATGAGCAGTTCTTC,CASSSRTSGSPSSYNEQFF
once,TRBJ1-1,.,TRBV19,TGTGCCAGTAGTGGACAGCTGAACACTGAAGCTTTCTTT,CASSGQLNTEAFF
.,TRBJ1-2,.,TRBV11-2,TGTGCCAGCAGCTTAGTTTCGAACTATGGCTACACCTTC,CASSLVSNYGYTF
.,TRBJ2-1,TRBD2,TRBV30,TGTGCCTGGAGTGACCTGGAGCTAGCGGGATCTAATGAGCAGTTCTTC,CAWSDLELAGSNEQFF
.,TRBJ1-2,TRBD1,TRBV6-6,TGTGCCAGCAGCCCCGACAGGGTACATGGCTACACCTTC,CASSPDRVHGYTF
.,TRBJ2-3,TRBD2,TRBV25-1,TGTGCCAGCAGTCCCTTAGCGGGAGATGTGCCTGGTACGCAGTATTTT,CASSPLAGDVPGTQYF
.,TRBJ1-1,.,TRBV19,TGTGCCAGTACCCAGGGATTGAACACTGAAGCTTTCTTT,CASTQGLNTEAFF
once,TRBJ2-7,TRBD2,TRBV29-1,TGCAGCGCGGGGACTAGCGGAATAGAGTACTTC,CSAGTSGIEYF
.,TRBJ2-5,TRBD2,TRBV18,TGTGCCAGCTCATTGGGCGCGGGAGGGTCGCCCCAAGAGACCCAGTACTTC,CASSLGAGGSPQETQYF
few,TRBJ1-1,TRBD1,TRBV12-3/TRBV12-4,TGTGCCAGCAGACGGACAGGGGGGACTGAAGCTTTCTTT,CASRRTGGTEAFF
.,TRBJ2-5,.,TRBV5-6,TGTGCCAGCAGCTTGGTGGGAGCCCACCAAGAGACCCAGTACTTC,CASSLVGAHQETQYF
few,TRBJ2-7,.,TRBV19,TGTGCCAGTAGTGCCCGGGTAGGAACGGGGTCCTATTTCTACGAGCAGTACTTC,CASSARVGTGSYFYEQYF
.,TRBJ2-1,TRBD2,TRBV5-1,TGCGCCAGCAGTCCCCCGGGACTAAACAATGAGCAGTTCTTC,CASSPPGLNNEQFF